Reported below is one T cell receptor beta chain. Its antigen is unknown. Other DNA sequences in this specimen translate into the identical CDR3. The data stem from a study of Ad26.COV2.S vaccination and SARS-CoV-2 variants. About the research overall: COV1001, an Ad26.COV2.S trial, supplied this vaccine-arm donor. Dosing was one shot or two shots 56 days apart. General study findings and limits: Spike-specific TCR breadth in vaccine recipients exceeded that seen in placebo recipients. Participants given vaccine showed non-spike TCR breadth similar to that of placebo recipients.

Germline values: CDR1 KGHSH, CDR2 LQKENI. Trimming took off 4 bases at V and 0 bases at J, with 3 bases between the two ends. The CDR3 is made up of 12 amino acids. Repertoires were generated with immunoSEQ multiplex PCR, while TCRdb's copy carries only in-frame clones and drops some. Altogether a few hundred thousand clones are present, around 93% being singletons, with the ten largest covering roughly 1.7%. Treatment reported: around 19 received Ad26.COV2.S at low or high dose, single or two shots; several received placebo; per-sample allocation not given. Sampling was performed 63 days after the first vaccine or placebo injection.

The source was peripheral blood, collected in a trial of Ad26.COV2.S vaccine versus placebo. The receptor's source is a person between 18 and 60 years old who received the Ad26.COV2.S COVID-19 vaccine or a placebo. The rearrangement joins TRBV18 to TRBJ2-5; D unresolved. DNA of the CDR3: TGTGCCAGCTCACAATACCAAGAGACCCAGTACTTC. Translating it yields CASSQYQETQYF.